This paragraph reports one T cell receptor beta chain. The data are from a study of blood T cell repertoires in COVID-19. Study processing details: Estimates of nucleated cell counts were drawn from the amplification of reference gene primers. Here immunoSEQ multiplex PCR was the method, and the copy in TCRdb shows in-frame clones only, minus some. D and trimming were read from the DNA, whereas the V and J calls and clone size are those reported in that table. Of more than 200,000 clones listed, 65% to 85% are singletons. Per the germline V gene, CDR1 is PRHDT and CDR2 is FYEKMQ (reference sequence). The CDR3 covers 15 residues. The J segment lost 3 bases and the V segment lost 5 bases, leaving 6 bases of the junction unmatched.

This receptor was taken from a middle-aged man with acute or convalescent COVID-19. Material: peripheral blood. This chain links TRBV13 with TRBJ2-7; 11 bases agree with TRBD1. CDR3 sequence reads: CASSQEGTGGYEQYF. Here the CDR3 DNA reads TGTGCCAGCAGCCAAGAGGGGACAGGGGGCTACGAGCAGTACTTC.